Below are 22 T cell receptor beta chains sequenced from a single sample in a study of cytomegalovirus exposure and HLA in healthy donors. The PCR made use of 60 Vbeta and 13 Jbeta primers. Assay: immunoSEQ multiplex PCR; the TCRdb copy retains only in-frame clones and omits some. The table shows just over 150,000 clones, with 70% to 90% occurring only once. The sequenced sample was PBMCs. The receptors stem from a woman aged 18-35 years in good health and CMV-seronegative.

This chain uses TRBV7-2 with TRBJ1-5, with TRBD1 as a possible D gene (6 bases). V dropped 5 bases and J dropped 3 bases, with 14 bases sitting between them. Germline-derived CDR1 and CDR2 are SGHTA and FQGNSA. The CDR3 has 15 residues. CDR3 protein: CASSPRGGANQPQHF. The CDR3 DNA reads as TGTGCCAGCAGCCCCCGTGGGGGGGCCAATCAGCCCCAGCATTTT.

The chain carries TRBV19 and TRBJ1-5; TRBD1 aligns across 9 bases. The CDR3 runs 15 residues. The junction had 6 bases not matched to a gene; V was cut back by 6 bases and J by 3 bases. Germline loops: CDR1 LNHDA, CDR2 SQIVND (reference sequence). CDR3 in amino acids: CASSPGQGLNQPQHF. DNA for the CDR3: TGTGCCAGTAGCCCGGGACAGGGCCTCAATCAGCCCCAGCATTTT.

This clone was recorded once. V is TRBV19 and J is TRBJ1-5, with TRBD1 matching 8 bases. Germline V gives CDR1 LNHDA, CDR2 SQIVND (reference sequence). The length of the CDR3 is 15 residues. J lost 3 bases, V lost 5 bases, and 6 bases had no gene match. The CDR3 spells CASSLSGGLNQPQHF. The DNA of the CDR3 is TGTGCCAGTAGTCTATCAGGGGGCCTCAATCAGCCCCAGCATTTT.

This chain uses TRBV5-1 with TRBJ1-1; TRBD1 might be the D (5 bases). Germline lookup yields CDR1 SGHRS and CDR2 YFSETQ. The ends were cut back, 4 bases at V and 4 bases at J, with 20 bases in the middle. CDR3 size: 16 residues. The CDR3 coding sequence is TGCGCCAGCAGCCCACTTGGAAAGGGGTCCCTCACTGAAGCTTTCTTT. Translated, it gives CASSPLGKGSLTEAFF.

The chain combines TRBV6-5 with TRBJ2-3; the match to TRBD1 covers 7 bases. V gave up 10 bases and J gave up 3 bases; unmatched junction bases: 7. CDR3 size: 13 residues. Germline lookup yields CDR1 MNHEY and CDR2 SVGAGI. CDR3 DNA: TGTGCCACCTGGGCAGGGGGAACAGATACGCAGTATTTT. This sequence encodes CATWAGGTDTQYF.

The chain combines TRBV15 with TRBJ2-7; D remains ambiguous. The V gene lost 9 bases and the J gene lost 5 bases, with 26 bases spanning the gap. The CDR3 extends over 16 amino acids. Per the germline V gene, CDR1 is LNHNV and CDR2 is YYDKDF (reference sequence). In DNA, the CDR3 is TGTGCCACTTACCCCGCGGATCGCCTCGGGTATGACGAGCAGTACTTC. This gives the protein CATYPADRLGYDEQYF.

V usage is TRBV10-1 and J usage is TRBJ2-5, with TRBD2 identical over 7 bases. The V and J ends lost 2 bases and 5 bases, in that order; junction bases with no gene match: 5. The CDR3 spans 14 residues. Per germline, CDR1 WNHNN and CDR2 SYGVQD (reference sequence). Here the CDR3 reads CASSENLGGETQYF. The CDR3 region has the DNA TGCGCCAGCAGTGAGAACCTCGGGGGGGAGACCCAGTACTTC.

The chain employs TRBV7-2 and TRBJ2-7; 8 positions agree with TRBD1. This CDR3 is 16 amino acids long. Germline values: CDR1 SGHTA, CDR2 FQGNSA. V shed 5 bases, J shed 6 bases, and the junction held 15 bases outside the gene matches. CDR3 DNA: TGTGCCAGCAGCCGGGATTCCGGGACAGGAGCCCTCGAGCAGTACTTC. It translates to CASSRDSGTGALEQYF.

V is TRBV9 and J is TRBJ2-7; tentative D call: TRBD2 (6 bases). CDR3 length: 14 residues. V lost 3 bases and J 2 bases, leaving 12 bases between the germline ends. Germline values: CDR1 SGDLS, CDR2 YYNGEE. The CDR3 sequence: CASSGGRGTYEQYF. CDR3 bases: TGTGCCAGCAGCGGTGGACGGGGGACCTACGAGCAGTACTTC.

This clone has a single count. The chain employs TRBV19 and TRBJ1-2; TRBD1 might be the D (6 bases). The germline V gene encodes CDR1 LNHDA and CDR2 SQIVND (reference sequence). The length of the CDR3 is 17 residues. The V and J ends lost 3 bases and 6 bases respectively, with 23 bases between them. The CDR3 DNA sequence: TGTGCCAGTAGTATCACCCCGACAGGTGGGGGATCGAATGGCTACACCTTC. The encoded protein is CASSITPTGGGSNGYTF.

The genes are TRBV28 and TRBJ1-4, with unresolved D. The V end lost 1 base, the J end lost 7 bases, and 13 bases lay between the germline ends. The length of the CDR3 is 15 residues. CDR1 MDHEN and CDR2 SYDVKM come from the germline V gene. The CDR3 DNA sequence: TGTGCCAGCAGTTTATTGCCCGGTTCGGGTGAAAAACTGTTTTTT. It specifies CASSLLPGSGEKLFF.

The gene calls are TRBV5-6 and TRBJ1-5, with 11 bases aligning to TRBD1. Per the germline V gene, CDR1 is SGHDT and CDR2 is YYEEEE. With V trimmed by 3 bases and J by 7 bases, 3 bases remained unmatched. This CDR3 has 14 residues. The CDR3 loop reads CASSSGQGAQPQHF. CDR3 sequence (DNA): TGTGCCAGCAGCTCCGGACAGGGGGCCCAGCCCCAGCATTTT.

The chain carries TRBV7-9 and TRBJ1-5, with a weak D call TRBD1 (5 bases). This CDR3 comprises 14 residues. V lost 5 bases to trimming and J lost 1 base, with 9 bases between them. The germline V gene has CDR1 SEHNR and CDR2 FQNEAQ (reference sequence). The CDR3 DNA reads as TGTGCCAGCAGCCCTGACAGAAGCAATCAGCCCCAGCATTTT. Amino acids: CASSPDRSNQPQHF.

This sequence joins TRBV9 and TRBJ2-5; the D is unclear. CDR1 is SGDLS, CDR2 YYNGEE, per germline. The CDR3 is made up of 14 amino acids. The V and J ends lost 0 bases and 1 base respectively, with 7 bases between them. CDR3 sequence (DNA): TGTGCCAGCAGCGTAGCGTCGGGCCAAGAGACCCAGTACTTC. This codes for CASSVASGQETQYF.

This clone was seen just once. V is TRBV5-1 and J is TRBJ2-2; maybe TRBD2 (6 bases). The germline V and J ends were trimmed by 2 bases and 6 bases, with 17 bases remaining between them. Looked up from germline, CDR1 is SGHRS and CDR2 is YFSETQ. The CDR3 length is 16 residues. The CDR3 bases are TGCGCCAGCAGCTTCAGGATCGCGGGGACCTCCGGGGAGCTGTTTTTT. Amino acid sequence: CASSFRIAGTSGELFF.

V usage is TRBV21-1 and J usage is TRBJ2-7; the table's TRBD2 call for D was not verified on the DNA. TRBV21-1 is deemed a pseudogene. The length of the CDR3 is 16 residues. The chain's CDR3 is CASSKVLRGACYEQYF. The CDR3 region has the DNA TGTGCCAGCAGCAAGGTCCTTCGGGGGGCGTGTTACGAGCAGTACTTC.

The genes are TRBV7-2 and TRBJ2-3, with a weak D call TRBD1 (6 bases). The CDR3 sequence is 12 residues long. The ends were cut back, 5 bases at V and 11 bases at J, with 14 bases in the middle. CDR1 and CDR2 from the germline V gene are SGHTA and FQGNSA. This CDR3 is CASSLDRMKQYF. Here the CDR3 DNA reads TGTGCCAGCAGCCTTGACAGGATGAAGCAGTATTTT.

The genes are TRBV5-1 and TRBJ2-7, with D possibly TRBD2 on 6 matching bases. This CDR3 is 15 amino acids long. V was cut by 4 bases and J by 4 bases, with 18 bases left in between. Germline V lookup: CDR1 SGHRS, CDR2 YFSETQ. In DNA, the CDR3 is TGCGCCAGCAGCCCGGTCCCCGGGAGTGGGTACGAGCAGTACTTC. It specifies CASSPVPGSGYEQYF.

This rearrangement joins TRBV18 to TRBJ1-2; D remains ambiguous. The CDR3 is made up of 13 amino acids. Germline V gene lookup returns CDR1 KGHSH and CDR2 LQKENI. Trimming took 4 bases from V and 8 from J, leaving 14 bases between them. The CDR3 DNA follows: TGTGCCAGCTCACTGGTAATGAGGGAAGGCTACACCTTC. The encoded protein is CASSLVMREGYTF.

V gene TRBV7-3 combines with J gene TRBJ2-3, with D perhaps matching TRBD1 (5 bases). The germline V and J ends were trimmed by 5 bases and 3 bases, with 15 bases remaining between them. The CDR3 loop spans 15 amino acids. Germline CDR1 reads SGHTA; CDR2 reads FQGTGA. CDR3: CASSPNRTWTDTQYF. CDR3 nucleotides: TGTGCCAGCAGCCCGAACCGGACATGGACAGATACGCAGTATTTT.

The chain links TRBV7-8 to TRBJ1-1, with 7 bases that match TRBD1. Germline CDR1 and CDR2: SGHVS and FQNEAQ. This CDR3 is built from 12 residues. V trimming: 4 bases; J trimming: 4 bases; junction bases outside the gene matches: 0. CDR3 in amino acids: CASSYRGTEAFF. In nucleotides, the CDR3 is TGTGCCAGCAGCTACAGGGGCACTGAAGCTTTCTTT.

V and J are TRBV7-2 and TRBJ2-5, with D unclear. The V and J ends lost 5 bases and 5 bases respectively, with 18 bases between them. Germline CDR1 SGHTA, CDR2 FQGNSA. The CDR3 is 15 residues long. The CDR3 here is CASSPARGRAETQYF. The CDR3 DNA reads TGTGCCAGCAGCCCAGCCCGTGGTAGAGCGGAGACCCAGTACTTC.